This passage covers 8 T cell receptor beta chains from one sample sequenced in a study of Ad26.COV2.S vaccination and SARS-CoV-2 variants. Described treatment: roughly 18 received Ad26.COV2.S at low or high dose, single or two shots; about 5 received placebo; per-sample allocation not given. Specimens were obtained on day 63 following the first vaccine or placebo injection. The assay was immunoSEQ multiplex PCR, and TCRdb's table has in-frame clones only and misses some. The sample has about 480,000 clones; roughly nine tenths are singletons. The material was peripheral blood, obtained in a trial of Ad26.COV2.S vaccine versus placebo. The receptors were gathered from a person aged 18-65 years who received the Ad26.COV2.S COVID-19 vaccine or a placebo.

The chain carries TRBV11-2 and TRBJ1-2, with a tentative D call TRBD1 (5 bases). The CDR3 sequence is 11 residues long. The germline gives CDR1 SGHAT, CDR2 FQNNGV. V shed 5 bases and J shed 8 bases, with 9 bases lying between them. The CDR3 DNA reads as TGTGCCAGCAGCGGGGGAGGCGGCTACACCTTC. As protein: CASSGGGGYTF.

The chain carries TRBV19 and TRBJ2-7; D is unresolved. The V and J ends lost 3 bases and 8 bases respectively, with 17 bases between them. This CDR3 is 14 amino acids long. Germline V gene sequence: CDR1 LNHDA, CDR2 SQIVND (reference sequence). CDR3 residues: CASSMKMWGLQQYF. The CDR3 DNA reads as TGTGCCAGTAGTATGAAGATGTGGGGTCTGCAGCAGTACTTC. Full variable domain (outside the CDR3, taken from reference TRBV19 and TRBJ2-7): DGGITQSPKYLFRKEGQNVTLSCEQNLNHDAMYWYRQDPGQGLRLIYYSQIVNDFQKGDIAEGYSVSREKKESFPLTVTSAQKNPTAFYLCASSMKMWGLQQYFGPGTRLTVT.

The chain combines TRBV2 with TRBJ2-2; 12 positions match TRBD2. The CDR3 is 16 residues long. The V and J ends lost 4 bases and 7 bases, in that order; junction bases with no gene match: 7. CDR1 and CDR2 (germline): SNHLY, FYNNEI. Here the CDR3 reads CASSGPSGRALGELFF. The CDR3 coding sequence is TGTGCCAGCAGTGGACCTAGCGGGAGGGCCCTCGGGGAGCTGTTTTTT.

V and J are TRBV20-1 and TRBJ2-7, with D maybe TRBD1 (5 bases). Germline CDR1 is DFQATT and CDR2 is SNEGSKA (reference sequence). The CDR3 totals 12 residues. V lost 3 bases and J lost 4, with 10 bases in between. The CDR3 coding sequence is TGCAGTGCTAGTGTGGGGCATTACGAGCAGTACTTC. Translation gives CSASVGHYEQYF.

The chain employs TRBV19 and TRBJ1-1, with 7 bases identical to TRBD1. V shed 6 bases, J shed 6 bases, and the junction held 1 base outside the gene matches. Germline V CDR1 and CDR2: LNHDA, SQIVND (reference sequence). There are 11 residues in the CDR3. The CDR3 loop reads CASRQGPEAFF. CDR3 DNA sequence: TGTGCCAGTAGACAGGGGCCTGAAGCTTTCTTT.

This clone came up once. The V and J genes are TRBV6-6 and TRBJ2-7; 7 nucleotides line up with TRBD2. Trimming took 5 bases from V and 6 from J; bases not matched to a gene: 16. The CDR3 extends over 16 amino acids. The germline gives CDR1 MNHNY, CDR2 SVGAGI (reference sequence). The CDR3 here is CASSTPATSSPSEQYF. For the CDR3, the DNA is TGTGCCAGCAGTACCCCCGCGACTAGCTCCCCCAGCGAGCAGTACTTC.

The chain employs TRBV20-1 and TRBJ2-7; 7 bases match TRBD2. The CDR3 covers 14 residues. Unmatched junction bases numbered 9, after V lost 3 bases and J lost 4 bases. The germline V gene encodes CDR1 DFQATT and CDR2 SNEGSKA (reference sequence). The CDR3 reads CSASGDYPFYEQYF. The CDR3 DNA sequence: TGCAGTGCTAGTGGGGACTACCCCTTTTACGAGCAGTACTTC.

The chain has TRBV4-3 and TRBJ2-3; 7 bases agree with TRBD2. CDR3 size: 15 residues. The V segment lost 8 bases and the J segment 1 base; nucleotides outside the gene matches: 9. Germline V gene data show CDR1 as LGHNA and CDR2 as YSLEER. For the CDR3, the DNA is TGCGCCAGCGGGAACCTAGCGGCCGGCACAGATACGCAGTATTTT. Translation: CASGNLAAGTDTQYF.